These 14 T cell receptor beta chains were sequenced from one sample in a study of T cell responses to AZD1222 COVID-19 vaccine (dated by TCRdb to the early 2020s). This specimen's time point label, interpreted: baseline before first vaccination. The library was made by the immunoSEQ multiplex PCR assay. In TCRdb, the immuneACCESS table is reduced to in-frame sequences with V and J assigned. These tables do not hold every clone; where another copy was compared, an unresolved V gene accounts for under half, and the others remain unexplained. In all, the sample holds 95,000 to 150,000 clones, and approximately 92% of those were seen once. Of the sample, 14% to 15% falls within the top ten clones. This material consisted of peripheral blood, taken on day 0 of AZD1222 vaccination. These receptor sequences come from an adult in good health.

V and J are TRBV6-2 or TRBV6-3 and TRBJ2-7; 9 bases are shared with TRBD2. V gave up 0 bases and J gave up 4 bases; unmatched junction bases: 7. From germline, CDR1 is MNHEY and CDR2 SVGEGT. The CDR3 contains 16 residues. CDR3 nucleotides: TGTGCCAGCAGTTACTCGGGGACTAGCTTTGTGTACGAGCAGTACTTC. Translation: CASSYSGTSFVYEQYF.

The V call is TRBV29-1, the J call TRBJ1-4, with unresolved D. The germline CDR1 and CDR2 sequences are SQVTM and ANQGSEA. The CDR3 has 11 residues. V was clipped by 2 bases and J by 12 bases, with 10 bases between them. CDR3 in DNA: TGCAGCGTTGAATCCGGGTCCGAACTGTTTTTT. This codes for CSVESGSELFF.

This sequence joins TRBV6-5 and TRBJ1-1; the D gene is possibly TRBD1 (6 bases). CDR1 is MNHEY, CDR2 SVGAGI, per germline. V was clipped by 7 bases and J by 1 base, with 13 bases between them. The CDR3 runs to 14 residues. The CDR3 coding sequence is TGTGCCAGCATTAAGGACAGCTGGAACACTGAAGCTTTCTTT. Translation gives CASIKDSWNTEAFF.

The chain links TRBV7-2 to TRBJ1-2; no clear D gene. The V end lost 0 bases, the J end lost 9 bases, and 5 bases lay between the germline ends. Germline loops: CDR1 SGHTA, CDR2 FQGNSA. The CDR3 consists of 11 residues. The DNA for the CDR3 is TGTGCCAGCAGCTTAGCCGGGAGCTACACCTTC. It yields the protein CASSLAGSYTF.

The sample holds one count of this clone. The chain uses TRBV30 and TRBJ2-2; no clear D. V lost 0 bases to trimming and J lost 6 bases, with 8 bases between them. This CDR3 contains 13 residues. Germline V gene lookup returns CDR1 GTSNPN and CDR2 SVGIG (reference sequence). The CDR3 loop reads CAWSVSESGELFF. The CDR3 nucleotides read TGTGCCTGGAGTGTAAGCGAATCCGGGGAGCTGTTTTTT.

The genes are TRBV19 and TRBJ2-2; 7 bases are a match to TRBD1. The CDR3 runs to 15 residues. In germline, CDR1 is LNHDA, CDR2 SQIVND (reference sequence). J was trimmed by 6 bases and V by 5 bases; bases with no gene match: 9. The CDR3 loop reads CASSVGHRGSGELFF. The CDR3 DNA reads as TGTGCCAGTAGTGTAGGGCACAGGGGCTCCGGGGAGCTGTTTTTT.

V and J are TRBV19 and TRBJ2-1; no clear D. The germline gives CDR1 LNHDA, CDR2 SQIVND (reference sequence). Trimming stripped 0 bases from V and 0 bases from J, with 6 bases between. This CDR3 region has 15 residues. Here the CDR3 DNA reads TGTGCCAGTAGTATAGAGAAAAGCTCCTACAATGAGCAGTTCTTC. Residues: CASSIEKSSYNEQFF.

The chain employs TRBV28 and TRBJ1-4; 7 bases agree with TRBD1. There are 14 residues in the CDR3. The germline V gene encodes CDR1 MDHEN and CDR2 SYDVKM. V lost 5 bases and J lost 8; bases outside the gene matches: 8. CDR3 residues: CASSGDSVREKLFF. CDR3 sequence (DNA): TGTGCCAGCAGTGGGGACAGCGTACGGGAAAAACTGTTTTTT.

This clone was counted once. The chain employs TRBV9 and TRBJ2-7, with a weak D call TRBD1 (5 bases). Germline CDR1 is SGDLS and CDR2 is YYNGEE. Trimming took 1 base from V and 4 from J, leaving 12 bases between them. The CDR3 has 14 amino acids. CDR3 sequence reads: CASSVSRVSYEQYF. CDR3 nucleotides: TGTGCCAGCAGCGTATCCAGGGTTTCGTACGAGCAGTACTTC. Full variable domain (rest looked up from reference TRBV9 and TRBJ2-7): DSGVTQTPKHLITATGQRVTLRCSPRSGDLSVYWYQQSLDQGLQFLIQYYNGEERAKGNILERFSAQQFPDLHSELNLSSLELGDSALYFCASSVSRVSYEQYFGPGTRLTVT.

J is TRBJ2-7 and V is TRBV6-1; no firm D call. The CDR3 has 16 residues. Trimming stripped 0 bases from V and 3 bases from J, with 15 bases between. Germline V gives CDR1 MNHNS, CDR2 SASEGT. CDR3: CASSEAKDLSRYEQYF. The CDR3 DNA reads TGTGCCAGCAGTGAAGCGAAGGATCTCTCTCGCTACGAGCAGTACTTC.

V gene TRBV18 combines with J gene TRBJ1-4; D possibly corresponds to TRBD1 (5 bases). There are 13 residues in the CDR3. Germline CDR1 and CDR2: KGHSH and LQKENI. Deletions cut 4 bases from V and 6 bases from J, with 9 bases between. CDR3 protein: CASSRGRDEKLFF. The CDR3 DNA follows: TGTGCCAGCTCACGAGGCAGGGATGAAAAACTGTTTTTT.

The chain recombines TRBV5-1 with TRBJ2-2; D could derive from TRBD1 or TRBD2 (6 bases each). The V gene's germline CDR1 is SGHRS and CDR2 YFSETQ. The CDR3 extends over 14 amino acids. Trimming took 3 bases from V and 4 from J, leaving 10 bases between them. CDR3 region: CASSSGDITGELFF. The CDR3 nucleotides read TGCGCCAGCAGCTCGGGGGACATCACCGGGGAGCTGTTTTTT. The full variable domain, completed using reference TRBV5-1 and TRBJ2-2, is KAGVTQTPRYLIKTRGQQVTLSCSPISGHRSVSWYQQTPGQGLQFLFEYFSETQRNKGNFPGRFSGRQFSNSRSEMNVSTLELGDSALYLCASSSGDITGELFFGEGSRLTVL.

The V gene is TRBV10-1, the J gene TRBJ1-1; D call uncertain. Germline V CDR1 and CDR2: WNHNN, SYGVQD (reference sequence). The CDR3 is made up of 21 amino acids. Between the trimmed V and J ends, which lost 4 bases and 3 bases, there was a span of 33 bases. Written as DNA, the CDR3 is TGCGCCAGCAGTGTTTGGGTGATGGTATGGACCTATGTTAGGGTGGACACTGAAGCTTTCTTT. Translating it yields CASSVWVMVWTYVRVDTEAFF.

The rearrangement uses TRBV5-4 and TRBJ2-7; D might be TRBD1 or TRBD2, each matching 5 bases. Trimming removed 5 bases at V and 6 bases at J, with 15 bases between. The germline gives CDR1 SGHNT, CDR2 YYREEE (reference sequence). The CDR3 length is 13 residues. CDR3: CASRSPGRPEQYF. As DNA, the CDR3 is TGTGCCAGCAGGTCCCCGGGACGACCCGAGCAGTACTTC.